Sequencing of this T cell receptor (beta chain) was carried out in a study of blood T cell repertoires in COVID-19. TCRdb keeps only in-frame clones here, not all; method: immunoSEQ multiplex PCR. This sample yields roughly 200,000 clones, of which about 95% are seen a single time; roughly 0.76% belongs to the top ten. Germline trimming cut 5 bases from V and 5 bases from J; bases unmatched to any gene: 4. CDR3 length: 14 amino acids. Germline V gene lookup returns CDR1 LNHDA and CDR2 SQIVND (reference sequence). V and J are TRBV19 and TRBJ1-5; TRBD1 matches at 9 bases. Sequenced input: peripheral blood. This receptor was taken from a man aged 25 to 40 with COVID-19, enrolled during active disease. The CDR3 nucleotides are TGTGCCAGTAGTCAACAGGGGGCAGATCAGCCCCAGCATTTT. Translated: CASSQQGADQPQHF. Looking up the rest from reference TRBV19 and TRBJ1-5 gives the full variable domain: DGGITQSPKYLFRKEGQNVTLSCEQNLNHDAMYWYRQDPGQGLRLIYYSQIVNDFQKGDIAEGYSVSREKKESFPLTVTSAQKNPTAFYLCASSQQGADQPQHFGDGTRLSIL.